This T cell receptor (beta chain) originates from a study of technical replicates of blood from a few donors. Assay: immunoSEQ multiplex PCR; the TCRdb copy retains only in-frame clones and omits some. The sample includes under 85,000 clones, 95% to 97% of them seen just once. Germline CDR1 WNHNN, CDR2 SYGVQD (reference sequence). CDR3 size: 15 residues. Trimming left V 0 bases short and J 3 bases short, with 11 bases between. This clone was counted a single time. The J gene is TRBJ1-1, the V gene TRBV10-1; D not certain. The sequence was collected from a human donor in good health. The sequenced material came from T cells isolated from PBMCs. CDR3 in amino acids: CASSESGMRDTEAFF. The CDR3, as DNA: TGCGCCAGCAGTGAGTCTGGTATGCGGGACACTGAAGCTTTCTTT.